This TCR beta chain is drawn from a study of T-cell reconstitution after alpha-beta-depleted transplantation in children. Regarding the study as a whole: Surviving recipient T cells and thymic progenitors produced the high day-60 TCRbeta diversity seen in some patients. One year post-transplant, T-cell counts and diversity were largely derived from T cells produced anew.

A word on this clonotype: Its antigen is as yet unknown.

Unique molecular identifiers were incorporated during preparation of the TCRbeta library. From the PCR reads, TCRdb called clonotypes with MiXCR, one entry per CDR3 protein. The data contain under 850,000 distinct CDR3 sequences, approximately 14% of them singletons. The TCR sequence derives from a girl aged 2 to 10 with congenital amegakaryocytic thrombocytopenia, due to receive a stem cell transplant. Source: PBMCs, taken before TCRalphabeta/CD19-depleted stem cell transplant.

The CDR3 region is CASSPRTATEAFF. In DNA, the CDR3 is TGTGCCAGCAGTCCCCGGACAGCCACTGAAGCTTTCTTT. This rearrangement joins TRBV28 to TRBJ1-1, with D possibly being TRBD1 (6 bases). CDR3 length equals 13 residues. Trimming pared 5 bases from V and 4 bases from J, leaving 11 bases between. The germline V gene encodes CDR1 MDHEN and CDR2 SYDVKM.